The clone carrying this T cell receptor (beta chain) was seen at least ten times. Its antigen remains unidentified. Other DNA sequences from this sample encode an identical CDR3 as well. Germline V lookup: CDR1 MNHEY, CDR2 SMNVEV (reference sequence). Trimming shortened V by 4 bases and J by 5 bases, and 3 bases separated the two germline ends. This CDR3 spans 11 amino acids. This entry is derived from a study of shared clonotypes between healthy human individuals. General study points: Genetic and exposure-history diversity was limited by the few donors. Generation probabilities of non-shared clonotypes were lower (relative to those shared by all four donors).

At a deep level, the assay was run. Original methodology: ImmunoSEQ sequences covered only the junction and lacked quality scores; filtering therefore differed. TCRdb keeps only in-frame clones here, not all; method: immunoSEQ multiplex PCR. That table gives V, J and clone size, and the DNA gave D and trimming. The repertoire holds roughly 700,000 clones, with 74% as singletons. The chain is built from TRBV27 and TRBJ2-1; no firm D call. This clonotype originated in a woman aged 25-40 years in good health. The sequenced sample was memory CD4+ T cells sorted from blood. Subset reported: CD45RA-negative fraction. CDR3 bases: TGTGCCAGCAGTTCTAACAATGAGCAGTTCTTC. Protein sequence: CASSSNNEQFF.